This TCR beta chain was obtained from a study of cytomegalovirus exposure and HLA in healthy donors. Study in general: Caucasian-associated ancestry cluster membership applied to just over 80% of approximately 420 genotyped donors.

On this clone itself: Its antigen is currently unknown.

Use of 60 Vbeta and 13 Jbeta primers characterized the PCR. Here immunoSEQ multiplex PCR was the method, and the copy in TCRdb shows in-frame clones only, minus some. This repertoire shows tens of thousands of clones, approximately 75% found once; its top ten account for around 3.9%. Study-level points and caveats: Productive status was seen about 90% or about 30% of the time for most TCR beta V segments in an earlier analysis. Diagnosis of cytomegalovirus status made by the classifier reportedly showed high specificity and sensitivity.

This TCR was recovered from a man aged 40-49 years in good health and CMV-seronegative. Sequencing was carried out using PBMCs.

CDR3 sequence reads: CASRQGVGNSPLHF. The DNA of the CDR3 is TGTGCCAGCCGTCAAGGGGTGGGAAATTCACCCCTCCACTTT. The V call is TRBV13, the J call TRBJ1-6; TRBD1 is a possible D gene (5 bases). Trimming removed 8 bases at V and 7 bases at J, with 15 bases between. Germline V gene sequence: CDR1 PRHDT, CDR2 FYEKMQ (reference sequence). This CDR3 has 14 amino acids.